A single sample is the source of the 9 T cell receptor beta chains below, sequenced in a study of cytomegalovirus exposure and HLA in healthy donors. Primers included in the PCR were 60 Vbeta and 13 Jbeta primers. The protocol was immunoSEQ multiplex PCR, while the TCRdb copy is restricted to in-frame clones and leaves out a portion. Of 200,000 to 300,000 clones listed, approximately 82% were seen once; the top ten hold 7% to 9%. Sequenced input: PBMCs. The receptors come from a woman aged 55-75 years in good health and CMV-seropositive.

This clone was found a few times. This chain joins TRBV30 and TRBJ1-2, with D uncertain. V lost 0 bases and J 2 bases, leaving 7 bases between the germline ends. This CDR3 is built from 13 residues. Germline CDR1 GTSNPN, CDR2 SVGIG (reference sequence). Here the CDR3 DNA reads TGTGCCTGGAGTGTTGAGCGGAACTATGGCTACACCTTC. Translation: CAWSVERNYGYTF.

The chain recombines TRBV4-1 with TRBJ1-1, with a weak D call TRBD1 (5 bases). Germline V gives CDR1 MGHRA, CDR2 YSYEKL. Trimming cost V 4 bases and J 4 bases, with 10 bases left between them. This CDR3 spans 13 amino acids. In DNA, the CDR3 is TGCGCCAGCAGCCCCCGGGGGGGCACTGAAGCTTTCTTT. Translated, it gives CASSPRGGTEAFF.

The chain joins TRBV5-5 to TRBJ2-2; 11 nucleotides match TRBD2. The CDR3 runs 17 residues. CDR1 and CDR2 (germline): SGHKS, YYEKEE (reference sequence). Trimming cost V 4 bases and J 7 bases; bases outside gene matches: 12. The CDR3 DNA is TGTGCCAGCAGCAAGGGACTAGCGGTCGTGAGGGACGGGGAGCTGTTTTTT. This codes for CASSKGLAVVRDGELFF.

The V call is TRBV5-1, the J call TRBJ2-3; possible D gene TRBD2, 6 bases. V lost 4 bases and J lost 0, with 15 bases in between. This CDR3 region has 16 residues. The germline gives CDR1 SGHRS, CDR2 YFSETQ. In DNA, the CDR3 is TGCGCCAGCAGCATGGGACTGGAGATTAGCACAGATACGCAGTATTTT. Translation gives CASSMGLEISTDTQYF. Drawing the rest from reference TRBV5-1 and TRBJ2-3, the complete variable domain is KAGVTQTPRYLIKTRGQQVTLSCSPISGHRSVSWYQQTPGQGLQFLFEYFSETQRNKGNFPGRFSGRQFSNSRSEMNVSTLELGDSALYLCASSMGLEISTDTQYFGPGTRLTVL.

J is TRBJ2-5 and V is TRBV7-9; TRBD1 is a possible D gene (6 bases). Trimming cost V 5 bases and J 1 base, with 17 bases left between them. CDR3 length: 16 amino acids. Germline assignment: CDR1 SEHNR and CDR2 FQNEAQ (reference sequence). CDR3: CASSESRGGPQETQYF. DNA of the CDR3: TGTGCCAGCAGCGAATCCAGGGGTGGACCCCAAGAGACCCAGTACTTC. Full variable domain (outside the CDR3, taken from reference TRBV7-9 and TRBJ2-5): DTGVSQNPRHKITKRGQNVTFRCDPISEHNRLYWYRQTLGQGPEFLTYFQNEAQLEKSRLLSDRFSAERPKGSFSTLEIQRTEQGDSAMYLCASSESRGGPQETQYFGPGTRLLVL.

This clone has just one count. CDR3 amino acids: CASSSTSRSTDTQYF. CDR3 nucleotides: TGTGCCAGCTCATCGACTAGCCGGAGCACAGATACGCAGTATTTT. This chain links TRBV18 with TRBJ2-3; TRBD2 matches at 7 bases. Germline V gene sequence: CDR1 KGHSH, CDR2 LQKENI. J lost 0 bases, V lost 5 bases, and 5 bases had no gene match. The CDR3 sequence is 15 residues long.

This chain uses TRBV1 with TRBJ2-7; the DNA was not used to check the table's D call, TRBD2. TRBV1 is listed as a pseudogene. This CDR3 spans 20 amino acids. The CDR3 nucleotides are TGCACCAGCAGCCGACTTCATGGGGGACTAGCGGGACGTCAGACCCACGAGCAGTACTTC. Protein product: CTSSRLHGGLAGRQTHEQYF.

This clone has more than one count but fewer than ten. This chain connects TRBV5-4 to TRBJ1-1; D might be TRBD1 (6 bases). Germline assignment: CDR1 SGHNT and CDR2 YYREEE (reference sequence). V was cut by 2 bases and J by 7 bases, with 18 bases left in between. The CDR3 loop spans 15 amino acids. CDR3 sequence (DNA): TGTGCCAGCAGCTTCGGGGCGGGGGGGCGGGATGAAGCTTTCTTT. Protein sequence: CASSFGAGGRDEAFF.

DNA of the CDR3: TGTGCCAGCGCCGGGACAGGGACCTACGAGCAGTACTTC. Its protein is CASAGTGTYEQYF. The chain has TRBV5-5 and TRBJ2-7; 9 nucleotides line up with TRBD1. The junction had 4 bases not matched to a gene; V was cut back by 7 bases and J by 2 bases. The CDR3 length is 13 residues. Looked up from germline, CDR1 is SGHKS and CDR2 is YYEKEE (reference sequence). The complete variable domain, with remaining parts taken from reference TRBV5-5 and TRBJ2-7, reads DAGVTQSPTHLIKTRGQQVTLRCSPISGHKSVSWYQQVLGQGPQFIFQYYEKEERGRGNFPDRFSARQFPNYSSELNVNALLLGDSALYLCASAGTGTYEQYFGPGTRLTVT.